This T cell receptor beta chain was found in a study of OX40 agonist ivuxolimab in advanced cancers. General observations from the study: Nonresponders included some who also had low normalized T-cell clonal expansion. Expansion of clones was among the lowest in partial responders at 0.1-3.0 mg/kg.

Enrollment shut out patients with autoimmune disease history or systemic immunosuppression. Of note for this clone: Its antigen is as yet unknown.

Only in-frame clones appear in the TCRdb table, and some are missing; sequencing was by immunoSEQ multiplex PCR. The sample lists some 86,000 clones; 75% to 95% were seen once. The starting material was CD4+ or CD8+ T cells sorted from blood, obtained in a trial of the OX40 agonist ivuxolimab. The clonotype was recovered from an adult with an advanced solid tumor such as melanoma, head and neck, liver or kidney cancer.

CDR3 DNA: TGCGCCAGCAGCCAAGAAGAACTAGCGGGGGGCCTAGGGTCCGGGGAGCTGTTTTTT. Translation: CASSQEELAGGLGSGELFF. This sequence joins TRBV4-1 and TRBJ2-2, with 12 bases aligning to TRBD2. This CDR3 has 19 residues. V trimming: 0 bases; J trimming: 6 bases; junction bases outside the gene matches: 11. CDR1 and CDR2 from the germline V gene are MGHRA and YSYEKL.